What follows are 9 T cell receptor beta chains derived from one specimen sequenced in a study of cytomegalovirus exposure and HLA in healthy donors. Primers: 60 Vbeta forward and 13 Jbeta reverse. Profiled with immunoSEQ multiplex PCR; TCRdb holds only in-frame clones, not every one. The data show about 83,000 clones, 65% to 75% seen once. Sequenced input: PBMCs. The receptor source for this set is a man in his 60s in good health and CMV-seronegative.

The sample holds a few counts of this clone. The V gene is TRBV6-5, the J gene TRBJ2-1; D is possibly TRBD1 (5 bases). Trimming removed 4 bases from V and 2 bases from J, with 12 bases in between. Germline values: CDR1 MNHEY, CDR2 SVGAGI. The CDR3 runs 15 residues. This chain's CDR3 is CASSSSVRAYNEQFF. The CDR3 DNA is TGTGCCAGCAGTTCCTCGGTCAGGGCCTACAATGAGCAGTTCTTC.

V and J are TRBV5-4 and TRBJ1-2; TRBD1 agrees at 7 bases. The CDR3 sequence is 13 residues long. V dropped 4 bases and J dropped 4; count of bases not matched to a gene: 4. Germline V gene sequence: CDR1 SGHNT, CDR2 YYREEE (reference sequence). The CDR3, as DNA: TGTGCCAGCAGCATTGACAGGGCCTATGGCTACACCTTC. It yields the protein CASSIDRAYGYTF.

V gene TRBV19 combines with J gene TRBJ1-6; D is undetermined. Germline assignment: CDR1 LNHDA and CDR2 SQIVND (reference sequence). This CDR3 spans 17 amino acids. V was trimmed by 4 bases and J by 0 bases, leaving 13 bases between them. The CDR3 region has the DNA TGTGCCAGTAGTAGCCTCGACGGGAGCTCCTATAATTCACCCCTCCACTTT. Its protein product is CASSSLDGSSYNSPLHF.

This chain joins TRBV6-5 and TRBJ2-1, with a possible D match to TRBD1 (6 bases). CDR3 length equals 14 residues. V shed 6 bases and J shed 1 base, with 10 bases lying between them. Germline V gene sequence: CDR1 MNHEY, CDR2 SVGAGI. The CDR3 is CASRSQGSYNEQFF. Here the CDR3 DNA reads TGTGCCAGCAGATCCCAGGGGTCCTACAATGAGCAGTTCTTC.

This chain links TRBV6-1 with TRBJ2-2; 10 bases are shared with TRBD2. CDR3 size: 15 residues. CDR1 is MNHNS, CDR2 SASEGT, per germline. After removal of 7 bases from V and 7 bases from J, the junction contained 9 bases not matched to a gene. The CDR3 region is CASTKRGGSGGELFF. The CDR3, as DNA: TGTGCCAGCACGAAGCGGGGGGGCTCTGGCGGGGAGCTGTTTTTT.

The chain has TRBV7-9 and TRBJ2-7; 10 bases line up with TRBD1. Germline CDR1 and CDR2: SEHNR and FQNEAQ (reference sequence). The V gene end was trimmed by 5 bases and the J gene end by 2 bases; junction bases not matched to a gene: 3. The CDR3 has 14 residues. The DNA of the CDR3 is TGTGCCAGCAGCCTTGGACAGGGGGCCTACGAGCAGTACTTC. Translated, it gives CASSLGQGAYEQYF.

The gene calls are TRBV2 and TRBJ2-7; D possibly corresponds to TRBD1 (5 bases). The CDR3 runs to 12 residues. CDR1 is SNHLY and CDR2 is FYNNEI in the germline V gene. Trimming cost V 7 bases and J 4 bases, with 11 bases left between them. Here the CDR3 reads CASMTVRYEQYF. CDR3 DNA sequence: TGTGCCAGCATGACAGTCCGTTACGAGCAGTACTTC.

The chain links TRBV4-1 to TRBJ2-1; a possible D gene is TRBD2 (5 bases). Trimming shortened V by 1 base and J by 3 bases, and 7 bases separated the two germline ends. The CDR3 totals 14 residues. CDR1 and CDR2 from the germline V gene are MGHRA and YSYEKL. Written as DNA, the CDR3 is TGCGCCAGCAGCCAAGGAGACTACTACAATGAGCAGTTCTTC. It encodes CASSQGDYYNEQFF.

As for this clone: This sample includes further DNA sequences coding for the same CDR3. This rearrangement joins TRBV19 to TRBJ1-2; D perhaps matches TRBD1 (6 bases). The CDR3 extends over 11 amino acids. Trimming left V 4 bases short and J 9 bases short, with 9 bases between. Germline V gene data show CDR1 as LNHDA and CDR2 as SQIVND (reference sequence). The chain's CDR3 is CASSTTGSYTF. The CDR3 region has the DNA TGTGCCAGTAGTACAACAGGGAGCTACACCTTC.